Each of the 12 T cell receptor beta chains below was sequenced from the same sample in a study of CD8 T cells in ankylosing spondylitis. TCRdb independently ran MiXCR on the 5' RACE reads; one entry per CDR3 protein. The repertoire holds around 280,000 distinct CDR3 sequences, with about 20% as singletons. The sequencing input was blood, either unsorted or a sorted T cell fraction (not recorded which). All receptors come from a male donor with ankylosing spondylitis or in good health (not recorded which).

This clonotype was recorded a few times. The V and J genes are TRBV11-1 and TRBJ1-2; no definite D call. CDR3 size: 15 residues. Germline V gene data show CDR1 as SGHAT and CDR2 as FQDESV (reference sequence). Trimming cost V 2 bases and J 5 bases, with 15 bases left between them. This CDR3 reads CASSLSAVQSYGYTF. CDR3 DNA sequence: TGTGCCAGCAGCTTAAGCGCCGTACAGAGTTATGGCTACACCTTC.

This clonotype was recorded many times. This chain links TRBV11-2 with TRBJ2-1, with 10 positions matching TRBD2. With V trimmed by 0 bases and J by 5 bases, 4 bases remained unmatched. CDR3 length: 16 residues. CDR1 is SGHAT and CDR2 is FQNNGV in the germline V gene. This CDR3 is CASSLEALAGNNEQFF. Written as DNA, the CDR3 is TGTGCCAGCAGCTTAGAGGCACTAGCGGGGAACAATGAGCAGTTCTTC.

This chain links TRBV14 with TRBJ1-6, with D possibly TRBD1 on 5 matching bases. V lost 0 bases, J lost 9 bases, and 9 bases lay in between. This CDR3 contains 14 residues. Germline CDR1 is SGHDN and CDR2 is FVKESK. The CDR3 is CASSQESGTSPLHF. DNA for the CDR3: TGTGCCAGCAGCCAAGAGTCGGGGACTTCACCCCTCCACTTT.

This clonotype was detected a few times. V usage is TRBV12-3 or TRBV12-4 and J usage is TRBJ2-3; 7 positions agree with TRBD2. Trimming cost V 7 bases and J 2 bases; bases outside gene matches: 9. The CDR3 has 15 residues. The CDR3 loop reads CASTLSGIYTDTQYF. Here the CDR3 DNA reads TGTGCCAGCACCCTAAGCGGGATTTACACAGATACGCAGTATTTT.

The chain combines TRBV7-6 with TRBJ2-1; 8 bases match TRBD2. The germline gives CDR1 SGHVS, CDR2 FNYEAQ. Trimming removed 1 base from V and 7 bases from J; junction bases left unmatched: 15. CDR3 length: 18 amino acids. The CDR3 bases are TGTGCCAGCAGCTTAGGGGTGCGGCTAGCGGGTACCGAAAATGAGCAGTTCTTC. Translated, it gives CASSLGVRLAGTENEQFF.

This clonotype was found a few times. The V gene is TRBV7-6, the J gene TRBJ2-5, with 8 positions matching TRBD1. Losses at the gene ends were 5 bases for V and 0 bases for J; bases not matched to a gene: 2. The germline gives CDR1 SGHVS, CDR2 FNYEAQ. This CDR3 spans 14 amino acids. The CDR3 is CASSPGQDQETQYF. DNA for the CDR3: TGTGCCAGCAGCCCGGGACAGGACCAAGAGACCCAGTACTTC.

This clonotype has only a few counts. The chain couples TRBV27 to TRBJ1-1; D remains unclear. V was trimmed by 5 bases and J by 3 bases, leaving 16 bases between them. This CDR3 is 15 amino acids long. Germline lookup yields CDR1 MNHEY and CDR2 SMNVEV (reference sequence). CDR3 DNA: TGTGCCAGCAGTACCCAGGATAGGGCCTACACTGAAGCTTTCTTT. Protein product: CASSTQDRAYTEAFF.

This clonotype was picked up many times. V gene TRBV4-1 combines with J gene TRBJ2-2; a possible D gene is TRBD1 (5 bases). Looked up from germline, CDR1 is MGHRA and CDR2 is YSYEKL. Trimming stripped 4 bases from V and 4 bases from J, with 10 bases between. CDR3 length: 14 residues. In DNA, the CDR3 is TGCGCCAGCAGCCCAAGACAGTTCACCGGGGAGCTGTTTTTT. Protein: CASSPRQFTGELFF.

This clonotype was seen ten or more times. Written as DNA, the CDR3 is TGTGCCAGCAGTGGCTTTCTAGCGTGGGTCAAAAACATTCAGTACTTC. It codes for CASSGFLAWVKNIQYF. The chain couples TRBV25-1 to TRBJ2-4; D may be TRBD2 (6 bases). Germline V CDR1 and CDR2: MGHDK, SYGVNS. V was cut by 4 bases and J by 3 bases, with 16 bases left in between. The CDR3 covers 16 residues.

This clonotype was observed many times. The chain carries TRBV24-1 and TRBJ2-5; no definite D call. Trimming stripped 4 bases from V and 0 bases from J, with 11 bases between. Germline values: CDR1 KGHDR, CDR2 SFDVKD. This CDR3 spans 15 amino acids. CDR3: CATSEAGRYQETQYF. In DNA form, the CDR3 reads TGTGCCACCAGTGAAGCAGGCAGGTACCAAGAGACCCAGTACTTC.

This rearrangement joins TRBV6-6 to TRBJ2-7; a possible D gene is TRBD1 (6 bases). Germline values: CDR1 MNHNY, CDR2 SVGAGI (reference sequence). The V end was cut by 5 bases, the J end by 7 bases, with 12 bases between. This CDR3 comprises 12 residues. DNA of the CDR3: TGTGCCAGCAGTACAGGGAACCAGGAGCAGTACGTC. This gives the protein CASSTGNQEQYV.

This clonotype has at least ten counts. This sequence joins TRBV15 and TRBJ2-7; D is uncertain. CDR3 size: 13 residues. The V and J ends lost 1 base and 5 bases respectively, with 9 bases between them. CDR1 is LNHNV, CDR2 YYDKDF, per germline (reference sequence). The CDR3 DNA sequence: TGTGCCACCAGCAGAGTGTTTGGCGACGAGCAGTACGTC. This sequence encodes CATSRVFGDEQYV.